A single sample gave rise to the 25 T cell receptor beta chains below, sequenced in a study of metastatic and nonmetastatic thyroid tumors (dated by TCRdb to 2019 to 2021). No patient had received any treatment before thyroid surgery. The library was made by PCR. For sequencing, an Illumina HiSeq 4000 was employed. Clones were called with MiXCR by TCRdb after fastp trimmed the public reads at Q25, and only in-frame beta chains were retained. Across this sample there are 7,700 or so clones, with around a third seen only once. The ten most abundant clones make up roughly a tenth of the sample. Material for sequencing was tumor tissue. Receptors were obtained from a female donor with papillary thyroid cancer or a benign thyroid nodule (not recorded which). Some clones in this sample may be carry-over from other donors' samples.

Many counts were recorded for this clone. The junction does not match germline at one end; this may be a read error. The rearrangement uses TRBV2 and TRBJ2-2, with D possibly TRBD1 on 5 matching bases. Looked up from germline, CDR1 is SNHLY and CDR2 is FYNNEI. CDR3 length: 15 amino acids. DNA for the CDR3: TGTGTCAGCAGTGCCGGACAACTACTACCCGGGGAGCTGTTTTTT. It codes for CVSSAGQLLPGELFF.

This chain uses TRBV7-2 with TRBJ2-3; 12 bases fit TRBD2. V lost 1 base and J lost 0; bases outside the gene matches: 5. In germline, CDR1 is SGHTA, CDR2 FQGNSA. CDR3 size: 18 residues. CDR3 protein: CASSLGLAGGRSTDTQYF. The CDR3 region has the DNA TGTGCCAGCAGCTTAGGGCTAGCGGGAGGGCGGAGCACAGATACGCAGTATTTT.

In this sample, this clone turned up a few times. The CDR3 protein is CASSNGGEAIYEQFF. CDR3 coding DNA: TGTGCCAGCAGCAATGGGGGGGAAGCTATTTATGAGCAGTTCTTC. The chain is built from TRBV6-2 or TRBV6-3 and TRBJ2-1, with 7 bases matching TRBD2. CDR1 is MNHEY, CDR2 SVGEGT, per germline. The CDR3 totals 15 residues. V trimming: 6 bases; J trimming: 8 bases; junction bases outside the gene matches: 13.

In its sample, this clone ranks as medium-sized. The identical CDR3 is also encoded by other nucleotide sequences in the sample. The chain joins TRBV9 to TRBJ1-1, with D maybe TRBD1 (5 bases). The CDR3 is 15 residues long. In germline, CDR1 is SGDLS, CDR2 YYNGEE. V lost 0 bases and J lost 2, with 11 bases in between. The CDR3 sequence: CASSVVGQPNTEAFF. CDR3 coding DNA: TGTGCCAGCAGCGTAGTGGGGCAACCAAACACTGAAGCTTTCTTT.

CDR3 bases: TGTGCCAGCAGCTTAGTACGAGGCCGGTCCTACGAGCAGTACTTC. It translates to CASSLVRGRSYEQYF. The chain combines TRBV7-8 with TRBJ2-7, with D unclear. CDR1 is SGHVS and CDR2 is FQNEAQ in the germline V gene. The V gene lost 1 base and the J gene lost 1 base, with 11 bases spanning the gap. The CDR3 is 15 residues long.

V gene TRBV5-5 combines with J gene TRBJ1-1; D is unclear. This CDR3 comprises 13 residues. Germline V gene sequence: CDR1 SGHKS, CDR2 YYEKEE (reference sequence). V was shortened by 6 bases and J by 3 bases, with 12 bases between the two germline ends. The CDR3 DNA is TGTGCCAGCACCTTTTCCAGAGACACTGAAGCTTTCTTT. It is translated as CASTFSRDTEAFF.

Relative to its sample, this clone is medium-sized. V and J are TRBV7-8 and TRBJ1-5, with 7 bases matching TRBD1. This CDR3 contains 15 residues. Losses at the gene ends were 2 bases for V and 7 bases for J; bases not matched to a gene: 8. Germline V CDR1 and CDR2: SGHVS, FQNEAQ. The CDR3 here is CASSLSGQVGQPQHF. CDR3 nucleotides: TGTGCCAGCAGCTTATCAGGACAGGTCGGACAGCCCCAGCATTTT.

The chain joins TRBV2 to TRBJ2-2; tentative D call: TRBD2 (6 bases). The CDR3 is 14 residues long. V gave up 10 bases and J gave up 2 bases, with 14 bases separating them. The germline CDR1 and CDR2 sequences are SNHLY and FYNNEI. In DNA, the CDR3 is TGTGCCATCAACGGCGGGGCTAACACCGGGGAGCTGTTTTTT. Translated: CAINGGANTGELFF.

The V and J genes are TRBV12-3 or TRBV12-4 and TRBJ2-2; D uncertain. V gave up 5 bases and J gave up 5 bases, with 6 bases separating them. This CDR3 spans 12 amino acids. The CDR3 sequence: CASSPQTGELFF. The CDR3 region has the DNA TGTGCCAGCAGTCCCCAAACCGGGGAGCTGTTTTTT.

This clone was seen many times. A read error may be the cause here, since a much bigger clone is one base away. J is TRBJ1-1 and V is TRBV2; D gene unclear. Germline assignment: CDR1 SNHLY and CDR2 FYNNEI. Trimming pared 4 bases from V and 1 base from J, leaving 7 bases between. The CDR3 is 13 residues long. The CDR3 region is CASSAEGNTEAFF. The CDR3 region has the DNA TGTGCCAGCAGTGCTGAAGGGAACACTGAAGCTTTCTTT.

The table lists this clone with a count of one. The chain combines TRBV6-1 with TRBJ2-5; D unclear. Germline values: CDR1 MNHNS, CDR2 SASEGT. Trimming took 2 bases from V and 4 from J, leaving 17 bases between them. CDR3 size: 16 residues. This chain's CDR3 is CASSERVPGMAETQYF. In DNA, the CDR3 is TGTGCCAGCAGTGAACGCGTCCCTGGGATGGCAGAGACCCAGTACTTC.

V is TRBV14 and J is TRBJ2-1, with 12 bases matching TRBD2. CDR1 and CDR2 (germline): SGHDN, FVKESK. Trimming removed 4 bases from V and 2 bases from J; junction bases left unmatched: 0. This CDR3 spans 15 amino acids. CDR3 sequence (DNA): TGTGCCAGCAGCCGGACTAGCGGGGCCTACAATGAGCAGTTCTTC. Protein: CASSRTSGAYNEQFF.

The chain has TRBV5-1 and TRBJ2-5; 11 bases match TRBD2. Per germline, CDR1 SGHRS and CDR2 YFSETQ. V lost 4 bases, J lost 5 bases, and 4 bases stayed unmatched. The length of the CDR3 is 14 residues. In DNA, the CDR3 is TGCGCCAGCAGCCTTAGCGGGAGGGGCGAGACCCAGTACTTC. Its translation is CASSLSGRGETQYF.

This rearrangement joins TRBV6-4 to TRBJ2-7, with 7 nucleotides matching TRBD1. CDR1 and CDR2 (germline): MRHNA, SNTAGT. The V and J ends lost 6 bases and 0 bases, in that order; junction bases with no gene match: 23. The CDR3 is made up of 20 amino acids. The CDR3 DNA reads as TGTGCCAGCAGCCGACTCCGGACAGGAGGTATGGGGTTTTTCTCCTACGAGCAGTACTTC. It is translated as CASSRLRTGGMGFFSYEQYF.

This clone has just a few counts. The genes are TRBV10-2 and TRBJ2-5, with D possibly TRBD2 on 8 matching bases. From germline, CDR1 is WSHSY and CDR2 SAAADI. V dropped 3 bases and J dropped 5 bases, with 13 bases sitting between them. The CDR3 is 14 residues long. CDR3 nucleotide sequence: TGCGCCAGCAGTGAAGGGGGCGGGGGGGAGACCCAGTACTTC. Protein product: CASSEGGGGETQYF.

This clone occurred a few times. The chain joins TRBV11-2 to TRBJ1-3; D call uncertain. Germline V lookup: CDR1 SGHAT, CDR2 FQNNGV. V lost 3 bases and J lost 0, with 6 bases in between. This CDR3 contains 14 residues. CDR3 region: CASSFASSGNTIYF. The CDR3 DNA is TGTGCCAGCAGCTTCGCTAGCTCTGGAAACACCATATATTTT. The whole variable domain, remainder taken from reference TRBV11-2 and TRBJ1-3, is EAGVAQSPRYKIIEKRQSVAFWCNPISGHATLYWYQQILGQGPKLLIQFQNNGVVDDSQLPKDRFSAERLKGVDSTLKIQPAKLEDSAVYLCASSFASSGNTIYFGEGSWLTVV.

This clone was seen only a few times. V usage is TRBV6-1 and J usage is TRBJ2-6, with D perhaps TRBD1 (5 bases). Germline V gene lookup returns CDR1 MNHNS and CDR2 SASEGT. The CDR3 is 17 residues long. V lost 6 bases and J lost 1, with 16 bases in between. CDR3 DNA: TGTGCCAGCAGCCAAGACAGACCCTTATCTGGGGCCAACGTCCTGACTTTC. Its protein product is CASSQDRPLSGANVLTF.

The sample holds many counts of this clone. The CDR3 loop reads CASSIAGDGTDTQYF. CDR3 in DNA: TGCGCCAGCAGTATAGCGGGAGATGGCACAGATACGCAGTATTTT. This sequence joins TRBV10-1 and TRBJ2-3, with 9 bases lining up with TRBD2. After removal of 5 bases from V and 1 base from J, the junction contained 4 bases not matched to a gene. Germline V CDR1 and CDR2: WNHNN, SYGVQD (reference sequence). The CDR3 consists of 15 residues.

The V call is TRBV11-2, the J call TRBJ2-7, with D possibly TRBD2 on 5 matching bases. The CDR3 is 16 residues long. Germline values: CDR1 SGHAT, CDR2 FQNNGV. Trimming cost V 1 base and J 0 bases, with 13 bases left between them. The CDR3 protein is CASSLGSSTSSYEQYF. The CDR3 nucleotides read TGTGCCAGCAGCTTAGGAAGCAGTACTAGCTCCTACGAGCAGTACTTC.

Comment on this clone: This may arise from a read error, as a much more abundant clone is one base away. The same CDR3 arises from other DNA sequences in this sample as well. The J gene is TRBJ2-1, the V gene TRBV9; D unclear. Per the germline V gene, CDR1 is SGDLS and CDR2 is YYNGEE. The CDR3 loop spans 13 amino acids. V was shortened by 7 bases and J by 7 bases, with 15 bases between the two germline ends. CDR3 sequence reads: CASGPAEMNEQFF. DNA for the CDR3: TGTGCCAGCGGTCCGGCGGAGATGAATGAGCAGTTCTTC.

This clone occurred a few times. This may stem from a read error, because a much larger clone lies one nucleotide away. The chain carries TRBV2 and TRBJ2-4; TRBD1 or TRBD2 may be the D gene (6 bases each). V was cut by 1 base and J by 1 base, with 11 bases left in between. The CDR3 runs to 16 residues. Germline loops: CDR1 SNHLY, CDR2 FYNNEI. As DNA, the CDR3 is TGTGCCAGCAGTGAAGACAGGGACTTCGCCAAAAACATTCAGTACTTC. It is translated as CASSEDRDFAKNIQYF. Together with reference TRBV2 and TRBJ2-4, the CDR3 gives the full variable domain: EPEVTQTPSHQVTQMGQEVILRCVPISNHLYFYWYRQILGQKVEFLVSFYNNEISEKSEIFDDQFSVERPDGSNFTLKIRSTKLEDSAMYFCASSEDRDFAKNIQYFGAGTRLSVL.

This clone was seen at least ten times. The chain has TRBV5-1 and TRBJ2-5; 11 nucleotides line up with TRBD2. V was pared by 3 bases and J by 1 base, with 5 bases of the junction left unmatched. The length of the CDR3 is 16 residues. In germline, CDR1 is SGHRS, CDR2 YFSETQ. CDR3: CASSSLAGGIQETQYF. The DNA of the CDR3 is TGCGCCAGCAGCTCCTTAGCGGGAGGGATCCAAGAGACCCAGTACTTC.

In this sample, this clone turned up many times. The chain has TRBV4-2 and TRBJ2-1; TRBD2 agrees at 8 bases. The CDR3 is 14 residues long. CDR1 is LGHNA, CDR2 YNFKEQ, per germline. V lost 4 bases and J lost 6; bases outside the gene matches: 5. The DNA for the CDR3 is TGTGCCAGCAGCCCGACCGGGACTAGCAATGAGCAGTTCTTC. Protein product: CASSPTGTSNEQFF.

This clone has just a few counts. This chain links TRBV2 with TRBJ1-6; weak D call: TRBD1 (6 bases). The ends were cut back, 5 bases at V and 7 bases at J, with 15 bases in the middle. CDR3 length: 15 residues. The germline V gene encodes CDR1 SNHLY and CDR2 FYNNEI. CDR3 DNA sequence: TGTGCCAGCAGTCGGGTACAGGGTAACAATTCACCCCTCCACTTT. It translates to CASSRVQGNNSPLHF.

The genes are TRBV7-2 and TRBJ2-7, with D hard to call. The CDR3 runs to 14 residues. The germline CDR1 and CDR2 sequences are SGHTA and FQGNSA. The V end was cut by 2 bases, the J end by 5 bases, with 13 bases between. In nucleotides, the CDR3 is TGTGCCAGCAGCTTATTAGGCGCAGGCCACGAGCAGTACTTC. This translates into CASSLLGAGHEQYF.